These T cell receptor beta chains were read from a single sample in a study of type 1 regulatory T cells. TCRdb processed the reads anew with MiXCR; each CDR3 protein has one entry. Of 60,000 to 70,000 distinct CDR3 sequences listed, more than 45% were seen once; the top ten hold approximately 2%. Their antigen targets remain unknown. The sample was cultured non-Tr1 T cells, either the whole culture or a sorted T cell fraction (not recorded which). The receptors derive from a human donor in good health. CDR3s include the opening cysteine and the closing phenylalanine or tryptophan.

j_call: TRBJ2-4; v_call: TRBV20-1; cdr3_aa: CSAPGQRGIAKNIQYF
j_call: TRBJ1-5; v_call: TRBV28; cdr3_aa: CASRADRVQPQHF
j_call: TRBJ1-2; v_call: TRBV7-2; cdr3_aa: CASSLVGINYGYTF
j_call: TRBJ1-2; v_call: TRBV19; cdr3_aa: CASSIRTTGVRGYTF
j_call: TRBJ2-2; v_call: TRBV4-3; cdr3_aa: CASSPLSTTGELFF
j_call: TRBJ1-5; v_call: TRBV5-1; cdr3_aa: CASSLSGRINQPQHF
j_call: TRBJ2-4; v_call: TRBV3-1; cdr3_aa: CASSQTTGGPRNIQYF
j_call: TRBJ2-5; v_call: TRBV5-1; cdr3_aa: CASSLAEQRRETQYF
j_call: TRBJ2-2; v_call: TRBV20-1; cdr3_aa: CSAPRGDTGELFF
j_call: TRBJ1-4; v_call: TRBV5-1; cdr3_aa: CASSFGANEKLFF
j_call: TRBJ1-1; v_call: TRBV6-5; cdr3_aa: CASSTPRLGGTEAFF
j_call: TRBJ1-4; v_call: TRBV4-3; cdr3_aa: CASSQDRGSSEKLFF
j_call: TRBJ2-3; v_call: TRBV11-2; cdr3_aa: CASSLSPRDTQYF
j_call: TRBJ2-1; v_call: TRBV12-3/TRBV12-4; cdr3_aa: CASSPTSDADNEQFF
j_call: TRBJ2-2; v_call: TRBV5-1; cdr3_aa: CASSGTGTFTSNTGELFF
j_call: TRBJ2-5; v_call: TRBV12-3/TRBV12-4; cdr3_aa: CASRPGGRETQYF
j_call: TRBJ2-1; v_call: TRBV28; cdr3_aa: CASSLNSGGREQFF
j_call: TRBJ2-5; v_call: TRBV7-3; cdr3_aa: CASSLNGGAPGETQYF
j_call: TRBJ2-6; v_call: TRBV6-5; cdr3_aa: CASSSGSSGANVLTF
j_call: TRBJ1-1; v_call: TRBV2; cdr3_aa: CASQPGTGAGTEAFF
j_call: TRBJ2-1; v_call: TRBV5-1; cdr3_aa: CASSLGGQGAGEQFF
j_call: TRBJ1-6; v_call: TRBV6-5; cdr3_aa: CASSYSGQGNSPLHF
j_call: TRBJ2-1; v_call: TRBV4-1; cdr3_aa: CASSQGTGGKGEQFF
j_call: TRBJ1-2; v_call: TRBV9; cdr3_aa: CASSVGQENYGYTF
j_call: TRBJ1-2; v_call: TRBV6-1; cdr3_aa: CASSEVQTYGYTF
j_call: TRBJ1-5; v_call: TRBV12-3/TRBV12-4; cdr3_aa: CASKLQGRRNQPQHF
j_call: TRBJ2-1; v_call: TRBV4-2; cdr3_aa: CASSAHPSGGASNEQFF
j_call: TRBJ1-6; v_call: TRBV12-3/TRBV12-4; cdr3_aa: CASSLWGAHSSPLHF
j_call: TRBJ2-7; v_call: TRBV4-2; cdr3_aa: CASSRRLEEQYF
j_call: TRBJ2-4; v_call: TRBV12-3/TRBV12-4; cdr3_aa: CASGKQGLLEARIAKTIQYF
j_call: TRBJ2-7; v_call: TRBV27; cdr3_aa: CASSLSGVSSYEQYF
j_call: TRBJ1-2; v_call: TRBV11-2; cdr3_aa: CASSKQGANYGYTF
j_call: TRBJ1-2; v_call: TRBV7-2; cdr3_aa: CASSPAGVLWFGYTF
j_call: TRBJ2-5; v_call: TRBV3-1; cdr3_aa: CASSLRGAPQETQYF
j_call: TRBJ2-2; v_call: TRBV12-3/TRBV12-4; cdr3_aa: CASRQLANTGELFF
j_call: TRBJ2-1; v_call: TRBV4-2; cdr3_aa: CASSQGTGGAGDEQFF
j_call: TRBJ2-3; v_call: TRBV12-3/TRBV12-4; cdr3_aa: CASTSTDTQCF
j_call: TRBJ2-2; v_call: TRBV5-4; cdr3_aa: CASSFGQNTGELFF
j_call: TRBJ2-7; v_call: TRBV7-8; cdr3_aa: CASNIGGHYEQYF
j_call: TRBJ2-5; v_call: TRBV20-1; cdr3_aa: CSAKVSEIQYF
j_call: TRBJ2-1; v_call: TRBV10-3; cdr3_aa: CAISEAGGYNEQFF
j_call: TRBJ1-2; v_call: TRBV30; cdr3_aa: CACRDKGPPYGYTF
j_call: TRBJ2-1; v_call: TRBV7-8; cdr3_aa: CASSLVLLAGGNNEQFF
j_call: TRBJ1-1; v_call: TRBV4-3; cdr3_aa: CASSQSDRGPEAFF
j_call: TRBJ2-1; v_call: TRBV20-1; cdr3_aa: CSARDTGTSGGAYNEQFF
j_call: TRBJ2-1; v_call: TRBV5-1; cdr3_aa: CASSLETSGLGEQFF
j_call: TRBJ2-1; v_call: TRBV6-1; cdr3_aa: CASSQGTRGAYNEQFF
j_call: TRBJ2-7; v_call: TRBV20-1; cdr3_aa: CSARDQASGGSKYEQYF
j_call: TRBJ2-7; v_call: TRBV28; cdr3_aa: CASSLSRYEQYF
j_call: TRBJ2-1; v_call: TRBV7-9; cdr3_aa: CASRQEGDEQFF
j_call: TRBJ2-2; v_call: TRBV4-2; cdr3_aa: CASSQGDRVAGELFF
j_call: TRBJ1-1; v_call: TRBV7-2; cdr3_aa: CASSSRGRTGGDAFF
j_call: TRBJ2-7; v_call: TRBV12-3/TRBV12-4; cdr3_aa: CASRTTEGRNEQYF